This T cell receptor (beta chain) was captured by sequencing in a study of cytomegalovirus exposure and HLA in healthy donors. Findings and limits, study-wide: TCR sequences were mostly rare, though some public TCRs occurred in many donors. 87-base-pair reads could not separate some V segments, including TRBV6-2 and TRBV6-3. Another analysis was done later, and it associated approximately 17,000 TCR beta sequences with HLA alleles at 0.05 false discovery rate.

Donors were ostensibly healthy at sampling, although undocumented immune exposures were probable. The PCR ran on 60 Vbeta and 13 Jbeta primers. Profiled with immunoSEQ multiplex PCR; TCRdb holds only in-frame clones, not every one. Of 150,000 or so clones listed, 64% are singletons. V lost 4 bases, J lost 1 base, and 18 bases lay in between. The CDR3 is 17 residues long. From germline, CDR1 is ENHRY and CDR2 SYGVKD. A few counts support this clone. Its specificity is not known. The chain couples TRBV10-3 to TRBJ2-3, with D possibly TRBD2 on 5 matching bases. What was sequenced was PBMCs. The clonotype was recovered from a woman younger than 45 in good health and CMV-seropositive. The CDR3 reads CAISGVASTTGTDTQYF. The CDR3 DNA reads as TGTGCCATCAGTGGGGTAGCTAGCACTACTGGCACAGATACGCAGTATTTT.